Below, 20 T cell receptor beta chains from the same sample are listed, as sequenced in a study of shared clonotypes between healthy human individuals. Clones were sequenced by immunoSEQ multiplex PCR, and TCRdb holds only the in-frame ones, with some missing. This repertoire shows around 500,000 clones, more than 65% found once; its top ten account for approximately 12%. The sequenced sample consisted of PBMCs. These receptors came from a woman between 40 and 55 years old in good health. Some clones in this sample may be carry-over from other donors' samples.

This rearrangement joins TRBV7-2 to TRBJ2-7; D is unresolved. The CDR3 consists of 11 residues. The V gene lost 2 bases and the J gene lost 5 bases, with 4 bases spanning the gap. Per the germline V gene, CDR1 is SGHTA and CDR2 is FQGNSA. This CDR3 is CASSLTHEQYF. CDR3 coding DNA: TGTGCCAGCAGCTTAACGCACGAGCAGTACTTC.

Comment on this clone: Since a far larger clone is one base different, this is likely a read error. The sample contains more than one DNA sequence encoding this CDR3. The chain combines TRBV5-6 with TRBJ1-2, with D possibly matching TRBD1 (5 bases). Looked up from germline, CDR1 is SGHDT and CDR2 is YYEEEE. This CDR3 is built from 15 residues. The CDR3 is CASSLADSYHYGYTF. The CDR3 coding sequence is TGTGCCAGCAGCTTGGCCGACAGTTACCACTATGGCTACACCTTT.

As concerns this clone: A read error is the likely source, as a far larger clone sits one nucleotide away. The chain carries TRBV5-6 and TRBJ2-7; no clear D. V was clipped by 2 bases and J by 0 bases, with 9 bases between them. The CDR3 runs to 14 residues. Germline CDR1 reads SGHDT; CDR2 reads YYEEEE. The CDR3 loop is CASSFVATSYEQYF. In DNA form, the CDR3 reads TGTGCCAGCAGCTTTGTGGCAACCTCCTACGAGCAGTACTTC.

V gene TRBV6-6 combines with J gene TRBJ2-7; D is ambiguous. From germline, CDR1 is MNHNY and CDR2 SVGAGI (reference sequence). The CDR3 sequence is 12 residues long. Trimming left V 6 bases short and J 6 bases short, with 12 bases between. CDR3 in DNA: TGTGCCAGCAGATCCCTCCTCTTCGAGCAGTACTTC. Protein product: CASRSLLFEQYF.

This chain links TRBV28 with TRBJ2-1; 7 positions match TRBD2. The CDR3 has 13 amino acids. The V segment lost 8 bases and the J segment 4 bases; nucleotides outside the gene matches: 5. Looked up from germline, CDR1 is MDHEN and CDR2 is SYDVKM. CDR3 in amino acids: CASATSVYNEQFF. DNA for the CDR3: TGTGCCAGCGCAACTAGCGTATACAATGAGCAGTTCTTC.

The rearrangement joins TRBV19 to TRBJ1-2, with 7 bases fitting TRBD1. After removal of 4 bases from V and 1 base from J, the junction contained 3 bases not matched to a gene. The CDR3 has 14 amino acids. Germline-derived CDR1 and CDR2 are LNHDA and SQIVND (reference sequence). In nucleotides, the CDR3 is TGTGCCAGTAGTAAACAGGGGATTAACTATGGCTACACCTTC. The encoded protein is CASSKQGINYGYTF.

This chain connects TRBV10-3 to TRBJ2-5; a possible D gene is TRBD1 (5 bases). CDR1 and CDR2 from the germline V gene are ENHRY and SYGVKD. The CDR3 is made up of 14 amino acids. V gave up 0 bases and J gave up 2 bases, with 7 bases separating them. Written as DNA, the CDR3 is TGTGCCATCAGTGAGTCGGCAGGGCAAGAGACCCAGTACTTC. Residues: CAISESAGQETQYF.

The chain employs TRBV5-1 and TRBJ2-6; no definite D call. The germline gives CDR1 SGHRS, CDR2 YFSETQ. This CDR3 is 15 amino acids long. V lost 6 bases, J lost 0 bases, and 10 bases lay in between. The CDR3 here is CASTDGNSGANVLTF. In DNA, the CDR3 is TGCGCCAGCACGGATGGCAACTCTGGGGCCAACGTCCTGACTTTC. The full variable domain, with the rest looked up from reference TRBV5-1 and TRBJ2-6, is KAGVTQTPRYLIKTRGQQVTLSCSPISGHRSVSWYQQTPGQGLQFLFEYFSETQRNKGNFPGRFSGRQFSNSRSEMNVSTLELGDSALYLCASTDGNSGANVLTFGAGSRLTVL.

For this clone: This may stem from a read error, because a much larger clone lies one nucleotide away. V usage is TRBV18 and J usage is TRBJ1-3; tentative D call: TRBD1 (5 bases). Per germline, CDR1 KGHSH and CDR2 LQKENI. The CDR3 spans 17 residues. The CDR3 DNA follows: TGTGCCGGCTCACCATATTCTCCCGGGACCTCTGGAAACACCATATATTTT. Protein sequence: CAGSPYSPGTSGNTIYF.

For this clone: Just one base apart from a much larger clone, this may be a read error. J is TRBJ2-1 and V is TRBV19; 8 bases map to TRBD1. Germline CDR1 LNHDA, CDR2 SQIVND (reference sequence). The CDR3 is 16 residues long. V lost 4 bases, J lost 1 base, and 6 bases stayed unmatched. The CDR3 loop is CASSKDRELSYNEQFF. The CDR3 DNA reads as TGTGCCAGTAGTAAGGACAGGGAGTTGTCCTACAATGAGCAGTTCTTC.

This clone was counted a single time. The V and J genes are TRBV4-1 and TRBJ2-3, with 7 bases lining up with TRBD2. Germline CDR1 and CDR2: MGHRA and YSYEKL. CDR3 length: 17 residues. J gave up 4 bases and V 0 bases, and 10 bases lay outside the gene matches. CDR3 sequence: CASSQDLSGEGADTQYF. The CDR3 region has the DNA TGCGCCAGCAGCCAAGATCTTTCCGGGGAGGGCGCAGATACGCAGTATTTT.

The gene calls are TRBV5-1 and TRBJ2-1; D uncertain. Per the germline V gene, CDR1 is SGHRS and CDR2 is YFSETQ. V was cut by 2 bases and J by 5 bases, with 5 bases left in between. The CDR3 loop spans 12 amino acids. CDR3 in DNA: TGCGCCAGCAGCTTTTCCGACAATGAGCAGTTCTTC. Translating gives CASSFSDNEQFF.

J is TRBJ1-5 and V is TRBV28; the match to TRBD1 covers 9 bases. Germline lookup yields CDR1 MDHEN and CDR2 SYDVKM. The ends lost 3 bases at V and 6 bases at J; junction bases unmatched: 3. This CDR3 contains 14 residues. CDR3 nucleotides: TGTGCCAGCAGTTTTACAGGGGGCCTTCAGCCCCAGCATTTT. It encodes CASSFTGGLQPQHF.

The chain links TRBV28 to TRBJ2-7; 12 nucleotides match TRBD2. Germline assignment: CDR1 MDHEN and CDR2 SYDVKM. The CDR3 contains 15 residues. V shed 6 bases and J 0 bases; nucleotides not matched to a gene: 3. In DNA form, the CDR3 reads TGTGCCAGCAGGACTAGCGGGAGTAGCTCCTACGAGCAGTACTTC. Translation: CASRTSGSSSYEQYF.

The rearrangement joins TRBV4-3 to TRBJ2-7, with a possible D match to TRBD2 (5 bases). Looked up from germline, CDR1 is LGHNA and CDR2 is YSLEER. Trimming removed 5 bases at V and 2 bases at J, with 13 bases between. This CDR3 is 14 amino acids long. The CDR3: CASSAGSGTYEQYF. The CDR3 DNA reads TGCGCCAGCAGCGCGGGTTCAGGCACCTACGAGCAGTACTTC.

The chain has TRBV6-1 and TRBJ1-1; D remains unclear. V lost 4 bases, J lost 1 base, and 7 bases lay in between. Germline CDR1 is MNHNS and CDR2 is SASEGT. This CDR3 spans 13 amino acids. This chain's CDR3 is CASSALGNTEAFF. CDR3 DNA: TGTGCCAGCAGTGCTCTGGGGAACACTGAAGCTTTCTTT.

Remarks on this clone: A far more abundant clone sits one base away, making this likely a read error. Different DNA sequences within this sample yield the same CDR3. The V call is TRBV25-1, the J call TRBJ1-2; 7 bases line up with TRBD1. Looked up from germline, CDR1 is MGHDK and CDR2 is SYGVNS. The CDR3 has 14 amino acids. The chain's CDR3 is CASSAGTDHYGYTF. The CDR3 DNA is TGTGCTAGCAGTGCAGGGACAGACCACTATGGCTACACCTTC.

This clone was observed a few times. The chain has TRBV18 and TRBJ1-5; D call uncertain. Looked up from germline, CDR1 is KGHSH and CDR2 is LQKENI. There are 16 residues in the CDR3. V shed 3 bases and J shed 5 bases, with 17 bases lying between them. In nucleotides, the CDR3 is TGTGCCAGCTCACCGCGCGGAGGAGGGTTTGATCAGCCCCAGCATTTT. This gives the protein CASSPRGGGFDQPQHF.

The V and J genes are TRBV5-1 and TRBJ2-5, with D uncertain. V was clipped by 3 bases and J by 2 bases, with 14 bases between them. CDR1 is SGHRS, CDR2 YFSETQ, per germline. The CDR3 contains 15 residues. In nucleotides, the CDR3 is TGCGCCAGCAGCTCCAATGGACCTCCGCAAGAGACCCAGTACTTC. Translating gives CASSSNGPPQETQYF.

Worth noting for this clone: A read error may account for a junction end that differs from germline. The chain is built from TRBV5-3 and TRBJ2-5; D is possibly TRBD1 or TRBD2 (6 bases each). TRBV5-3 falls under the ORF class, with uncertain function. The CDR3 sequence is 15 residues long. The CDR3 nucleotides are TGTGCCAGCAGCTTGGAGGGGGGCTCCCCAATTGGGCAGTACTTC. It is translated as CASSLEGGSPIGQYF.